This is a list of T cell receptor beta chains from one sample in a study of tumor-infiltrating lymphocytes in primary liver carcinoma. MiXCR was run by TCRdb on the multiplex PCR reads, yielding one entry per CDR3 protein. The table has a few hundred thousand distinct CDR3 sequences, 50% to 60% seen once; the top ten hold approximately 15%. Input material: peripheral blood. Receptors were obtained from a woman aged 25-40 years with primary liver carcinoma and hepatitis B virus infection. CDR3s include the opening cysteine and the closing phenylalanine or tryptophan. D genes are given only for firm matches. Clone size is not always given. Where it is, it says once, few, many or a class for expanded clones.

abundance	len	d_gene	v_gene	j_gene	CDR3aa	CDR3nt
NA	12	NA	TRBV29-1	TRBJ2-2	CSIAGNTGERFF	TGCAGCATTGCTGGGAACACCGGGGAGCGGTTTTTT
NA	11	NA	TRBV29-1	TRBJ2-7	CSVGIGYEQYF	TGCAGCGTCGGGATAGGGTATGAGCAGTACTTT
NA	19	TRBD2	TRBV29-1	TRBJ2-1	CSVETRTSGRLLGDNEQFF	TGCAGCGTTGAAACCCGGACTAGCGGGAGATTATTAGGGGACAATGAGCAGTTCTTC
NA	14	NA	TRBV29-1	TRBJ2-5	CSARGGVVRETQYF	TGCAGCGCCCGTGGGGGCGTGGTTCGGGAGACCCAGTACTTC
many	16	NA	TRBV4-1	TRBJ1-4	CASSQPAGTSNEKLFF	TGCGCCAGCAGCCAACCCGCCGGGACGTCTAATGAAAAACTGTTTTTT
NA	16	TRBD2	TRBV10-3	TRBJ2-1	CAISDFLAGAANEQFF	TGTGCCATCAGTGATTTCCTAGCGGGAGCAGCCAATGAGCAGTTCTTC
NA	12	NA	TRBV6-5	TRBJ1-1	CASSYQRQDAFF	TGTGCCAGCAGTTACCAGAGACAGGATGCTTTCTTT
NA	15	NA	TRBV6-1	TRBJ1-1	CASSDPGAENTEAFF	TGTGCCAGCAGTGATCCAGGGGCAGAGAACACTGAAGCTTTCTTT
many	20	TRBD2	TRBV11-2	TRBJ2-5	CASSSGQGPRLAGGQETQYF	TGTGCCAGCAGCTCCGGACAGGGGCCCCGACTAGCGGGAGGTCAAGAGACCCAGTACTTC
NA	15	TRBD1	TRBV5-4	TRBJ2-5	CASSSRQGARETQYF	TGTGCCAGCAGCTCCAGACAGGGGGCTCGGGAGACCCAGTACTTC
NA	12	TRBD1	TRBV7-9	TRBJ1-5	CVSSSGGQPQHF	TGTGTCAGCAGCTCAGGGGGACAGCCCCAGCATTTT
many	11	NA	TRBV29-1	TRBJ2-3	CSVHAGFTQYF	TGCAGCGTTCACGCCGGCTTTACGCAGTATTTT
few	14	NA	TRBV12-3/TRBV12-4	TRBJ1-5	CASSLGRGNQPQHF	TGTGCCAGCAGTTTAGGACGGGGCAATCAGCCCCAGCATTTT
NA	15	NA	TRBV29-1	TRBJ2-6	CSVVRQASVANVLTF	TGCAGCGTTGTGAGACAGGCCTCTGTGGCCAACGTCCTGACTTTC
NA	15	NA	TRBV6-1	TRBJ2-7	CASSEGGGVSYEQYF	TGTGCCAGCAGTGAAGGGGGCGGGGTTTCGTACGAGCAGTACTTC
NA	15	TRBD2	TRBV11-3	TRBJ2-4	CASSPPLRLAGIQYF	TGTGCCAGCAGCCCCCCCTTAAGACTAGCGGGGATTCAGTATTTC
NA	14	TRBD2	TRBV6-2/TRBV6-3	TRBJ2-3	CASSPGGPTDTQYF	TGTGCCAGCAGTCCGGGAGGGCCAACAGATACGCAGTATTTT
many	12	NA	TRBV7-9	TRBJ2-3	CASSFYTDTQYF	TGTGCCAGCAGCTTCTATACAGATACGCAGTATTTT
few	17	NA	TRBV7-9	TRBJ2-6	CASSPPGHLSGANVLTF	TGTGCCAGCAGCCCGCCGGGACACCTTTCTGGGGCCAACGTCCTGACTTTC
few	14	NA	TRBV6-5	TRBJ2-4	CASMPGGFKNIQYF	TGTGCCAGCATGCCCGGCGGATTCAAAAACATTCAGTACTTC
NA	15	NA	TRBV28	TRBJ2-4	CASNTREFNKNIQYF	TGTGCCAGCAATACCAGGGAGTTTAACAAAAACATTCAGTACTTC
many	14	TRBD2	TRBV5-4	TRBJ2-5	CASSLGTREETQYF	TGTGCCAGCAGCCTGGGGACTAGGGAAGAGACCCAGTACTTC
NA	17	TRBD2	TRBV11-2	TRBJ2-1	CASNLGVSGSAFNEQFF	TGTGCCAGCAACTTAGGGGTTAGCGGGAGTGCCTTCAATGAGCAGTTCTTC
NA	12	TRBD1	TRBV29-1	TRBJ2-1	CSVGETGVEQFF	TGCAGCGTCGGGGAGACAGGGGTTGAGCAGTTCTTC
once	14	NA	TRBV11-2	TRBJ2-1	CASSLWTRNNEQLF	TGTGCCAGCAGCTTGTGGACGCGAAACAATGAGCAGCTCTTC
few	18	TRBD2	TRBV5-4	TRBJ2-5	CASRTGTSGRRFQETQYF	TGTGCCAGCAGGACCGGGACTAGCGGGAGGAGGTTCCAAGAGACTCAGTACTTC
few	17	NA	TRBV6-2/TRBV6-3	TRBJ2-7	CASSPLSGGGSRDEQYF	TGTGCCAGCAGTCCTCTGTCAGGGGGCGGGAGCCGAGACGAGCAGTACTTC